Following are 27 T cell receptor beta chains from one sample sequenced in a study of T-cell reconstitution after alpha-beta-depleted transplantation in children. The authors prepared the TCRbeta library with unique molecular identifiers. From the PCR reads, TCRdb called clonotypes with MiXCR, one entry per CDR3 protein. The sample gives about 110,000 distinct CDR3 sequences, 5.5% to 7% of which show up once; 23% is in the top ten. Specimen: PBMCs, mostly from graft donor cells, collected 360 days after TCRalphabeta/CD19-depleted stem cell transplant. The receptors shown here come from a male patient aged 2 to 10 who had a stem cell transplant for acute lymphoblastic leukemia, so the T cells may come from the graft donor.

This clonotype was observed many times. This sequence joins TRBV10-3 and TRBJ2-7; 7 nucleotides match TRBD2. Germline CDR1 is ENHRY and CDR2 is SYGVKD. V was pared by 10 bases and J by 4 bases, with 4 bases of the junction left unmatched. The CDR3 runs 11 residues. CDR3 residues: CANPGGYEQYF. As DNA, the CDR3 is TGTGCCAACCCGGGGGGTTACGAGCAGTACTTC.

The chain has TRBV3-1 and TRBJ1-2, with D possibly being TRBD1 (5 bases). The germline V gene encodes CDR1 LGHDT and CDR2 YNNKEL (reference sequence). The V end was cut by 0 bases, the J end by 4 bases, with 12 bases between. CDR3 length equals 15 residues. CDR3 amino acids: CASSQDLGGVYGYTF. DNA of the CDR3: TGTGCCAGCAGCCAAGACCTGGGGGGAGTCTATGGCTACACCTTC. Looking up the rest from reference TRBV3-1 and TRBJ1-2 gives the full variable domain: DTAVSQTPKYLVTQMGNDKSIKCEQNLGHDTMYWYKQDSKKFLKIMFSYNNKELIINETVPNRFSPKSPDKAHLNLHINSLELGDSAVYFCASSQDLGGVYGYTFGSGTRLTVV.

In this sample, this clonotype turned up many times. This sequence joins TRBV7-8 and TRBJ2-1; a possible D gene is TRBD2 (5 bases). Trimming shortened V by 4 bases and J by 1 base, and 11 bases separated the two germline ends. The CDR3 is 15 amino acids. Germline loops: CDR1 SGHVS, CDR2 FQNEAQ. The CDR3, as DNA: TGTGCCAGCAGCTCACTAGGGAATTCCTACAATGAGCAGTTCTTC. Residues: CASSSLGNSYNEQFF.

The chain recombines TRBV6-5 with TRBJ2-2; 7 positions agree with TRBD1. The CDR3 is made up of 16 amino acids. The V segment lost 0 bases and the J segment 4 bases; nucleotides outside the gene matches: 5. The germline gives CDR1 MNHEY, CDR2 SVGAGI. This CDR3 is CASSYSQGGITGELFF. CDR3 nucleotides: TGTGCCAGCAGTTACTCCCAAGGGGGCATCACCGGGGAGCTGTTTTTT.

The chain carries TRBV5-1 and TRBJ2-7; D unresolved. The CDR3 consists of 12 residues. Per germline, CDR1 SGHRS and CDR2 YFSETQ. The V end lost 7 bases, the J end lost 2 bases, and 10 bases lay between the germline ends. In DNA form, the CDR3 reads TGCGCCAGCTTCCAGGTTGCCTACGAGCAGTACTTC. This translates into CASFQVAYEQYF.

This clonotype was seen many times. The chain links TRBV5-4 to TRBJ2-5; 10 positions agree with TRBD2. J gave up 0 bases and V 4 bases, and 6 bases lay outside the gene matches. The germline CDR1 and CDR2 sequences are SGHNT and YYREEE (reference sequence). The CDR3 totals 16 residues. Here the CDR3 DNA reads TGTGCCAGCAGCCACCGAGCGGGAGGGTACCAAGAGACCCAGTACTTC. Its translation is CASSHRAGGYQETQYF.

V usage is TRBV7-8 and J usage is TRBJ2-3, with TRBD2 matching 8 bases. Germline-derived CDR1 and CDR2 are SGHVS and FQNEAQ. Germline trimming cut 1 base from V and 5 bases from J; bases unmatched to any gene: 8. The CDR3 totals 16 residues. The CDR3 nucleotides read TGTGCCAGCAGCTTAGGAGGGGGGAGCGGGGGAGATACGCAGTATTTT. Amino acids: CASSLGGGSGGDTQYF.

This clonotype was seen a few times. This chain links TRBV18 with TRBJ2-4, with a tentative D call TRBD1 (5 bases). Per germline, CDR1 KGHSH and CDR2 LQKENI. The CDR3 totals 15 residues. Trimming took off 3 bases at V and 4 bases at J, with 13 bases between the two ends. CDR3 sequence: CASSPRQQVKNIQYF. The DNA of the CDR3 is TGTGCCAGCTCACCGCGACAGCAAGTGAAAAACATTCAGTACTTC.

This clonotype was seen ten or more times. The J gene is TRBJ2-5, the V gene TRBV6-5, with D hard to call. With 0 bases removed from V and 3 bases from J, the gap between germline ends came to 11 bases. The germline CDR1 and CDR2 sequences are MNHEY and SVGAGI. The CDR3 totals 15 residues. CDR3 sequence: CASSYSGWVEETQYF. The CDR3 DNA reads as TGTGCCAGCAGTTACTCGGGATGGGTTGAAGAGACCCAGTACTTC.

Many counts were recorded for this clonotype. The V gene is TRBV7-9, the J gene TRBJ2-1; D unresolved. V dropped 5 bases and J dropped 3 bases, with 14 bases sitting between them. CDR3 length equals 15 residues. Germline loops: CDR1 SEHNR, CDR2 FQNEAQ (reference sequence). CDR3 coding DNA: TGTGCCAGCAGCCCGTCCGGGCGGCGCTACAATGAGCAGTTCTTC. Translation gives CASSPSGRRYNEQFF.

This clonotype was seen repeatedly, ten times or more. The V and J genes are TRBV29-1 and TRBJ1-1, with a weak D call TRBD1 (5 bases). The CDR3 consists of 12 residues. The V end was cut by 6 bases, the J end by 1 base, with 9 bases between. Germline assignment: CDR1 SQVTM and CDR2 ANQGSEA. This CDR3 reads CSVLGRNTEAFF. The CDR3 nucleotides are TGCAGCGTCCTGGGACGGAACACTGAAGCTTTCTTT.

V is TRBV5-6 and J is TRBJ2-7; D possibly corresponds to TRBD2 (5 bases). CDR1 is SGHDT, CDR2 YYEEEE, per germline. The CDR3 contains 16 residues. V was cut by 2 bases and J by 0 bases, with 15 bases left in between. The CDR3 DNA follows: TGTGCCAGCAGCTTAAGCCCTACAGCGGTCTCCTACGAGCAGTACTTC. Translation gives CASSLSPTAVSYEQYF.

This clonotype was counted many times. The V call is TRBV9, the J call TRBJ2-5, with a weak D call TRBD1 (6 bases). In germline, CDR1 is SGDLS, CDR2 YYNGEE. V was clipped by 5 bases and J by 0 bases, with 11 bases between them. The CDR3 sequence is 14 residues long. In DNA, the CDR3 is TGTGCCAGCAGTCCAGGGGCAGACCAAGAGACCCAGTACTTC. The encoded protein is CASSPGADQETQYF.

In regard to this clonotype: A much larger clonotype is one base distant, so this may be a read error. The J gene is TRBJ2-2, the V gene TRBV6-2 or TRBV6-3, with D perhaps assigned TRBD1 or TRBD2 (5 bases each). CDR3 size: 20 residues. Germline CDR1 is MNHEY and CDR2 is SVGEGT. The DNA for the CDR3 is TGTGCCAGGAGTTACTCGAAGGGTCTATCGGGACGTCCGAACACCGGGGAGCTGTTTTTT. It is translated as CARSYSKGLSGRPNTGELFF.

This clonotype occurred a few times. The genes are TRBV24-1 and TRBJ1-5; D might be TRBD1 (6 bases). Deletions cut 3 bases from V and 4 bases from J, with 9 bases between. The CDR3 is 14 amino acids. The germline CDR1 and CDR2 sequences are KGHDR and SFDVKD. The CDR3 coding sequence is TGTGCCACCAGTGATCTGACAGGAAATCAGCCCCAGCATTTT. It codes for CATSDLTGNQPQHF.

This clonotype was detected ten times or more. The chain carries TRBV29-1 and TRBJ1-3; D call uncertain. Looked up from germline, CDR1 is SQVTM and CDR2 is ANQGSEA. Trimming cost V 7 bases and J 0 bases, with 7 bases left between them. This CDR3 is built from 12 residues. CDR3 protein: CSGRFSGNTIYF. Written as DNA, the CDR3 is TGCAGCGGACGCTTCTCTGGAAACACCATATATTTT.

This chain's CDR3 is CATSVRRGGNEKLFF. Written as DNA, the CDR3 is TGTGCCACCAGCGTTAGGAGAGGGGGGAATGAAAAACTGTTTTTT. The chain has TRBV15 and TRBJ1-4, with D tentatively TRBD1 (6 bases). The CDR3 sequence is 15 residues long. V was pared by 5 bases and J by 5 bases, with 15 bases between. CDR1 is LNHNV, CDR2 YYDKDF, per germline (reference sequence).

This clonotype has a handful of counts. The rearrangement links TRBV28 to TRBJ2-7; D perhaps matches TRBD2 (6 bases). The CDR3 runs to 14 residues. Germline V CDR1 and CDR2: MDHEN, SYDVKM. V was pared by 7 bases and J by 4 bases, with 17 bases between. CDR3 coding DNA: TGTGCCAGCACCTCGTGGAGGGATCGGTACGAGCAGTACTTC. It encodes CASTSWRDRYEQYF.

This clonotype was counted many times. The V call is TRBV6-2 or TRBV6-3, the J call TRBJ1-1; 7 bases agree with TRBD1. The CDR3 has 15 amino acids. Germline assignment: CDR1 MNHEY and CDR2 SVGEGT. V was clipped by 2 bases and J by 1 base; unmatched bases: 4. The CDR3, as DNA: TGTGCCAGCAGTTACAGGGGGCAAGGGAACACTGAAGCTTTCTTT. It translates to CASSYRGQGNTEAFF.

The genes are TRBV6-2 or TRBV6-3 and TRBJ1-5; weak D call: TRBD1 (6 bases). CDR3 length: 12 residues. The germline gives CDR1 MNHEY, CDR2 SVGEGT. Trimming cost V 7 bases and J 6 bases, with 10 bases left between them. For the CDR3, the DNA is TGTGCCAGCAACCCGACAGGTCAGCCCCAGCATTTT. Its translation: CASNPTGQPQHF.

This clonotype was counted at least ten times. CDR3 residues: CASKGSGKSPSSYNEQFF. CDR3 bases: TGTGCCAGCAAGGGTAGCGGGAAGTCCCCCTCCTCCTACAATGAGCAGTTCTTC. This chain links TRBV7-2 with TRBJ2-1; 8 bases line up with TRBD2. The CDR3 runs 18 residues. The J segment lost 0 bases and the V segment lost 7 bases, leaving 14 bases of the junction unmatched. In germline, CDR1 is SGHTA, CDR2 FQGNSA.

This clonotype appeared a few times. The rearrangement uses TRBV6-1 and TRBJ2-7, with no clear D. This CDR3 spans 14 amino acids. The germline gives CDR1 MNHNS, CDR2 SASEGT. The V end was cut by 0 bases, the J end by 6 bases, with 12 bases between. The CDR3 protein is CASSEALSSAEQYF. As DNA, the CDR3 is TGTGCCAGCAGTGAAGCGCTTTCCAGCGCCGAGCAGTACTTC.

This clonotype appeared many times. The CDR3 DNA sequence: TGTGCCAGCAGTTTATTCGGTAGCGGAGACTACGAGCAGTACTTC. Translating gives CASSLFGSGDYEQYF. The J gene is TRBJ2-7, the V gene TRBV27, with D possibly TRBD2 on 6 matching bases. V dropped 1 base and J dropped 3 bases, with 13 bases sitting between them. The CDR3 has 15 residues. Germline values: CDR1 MNHEY, CDR2 SMNVEV (reference sequence).

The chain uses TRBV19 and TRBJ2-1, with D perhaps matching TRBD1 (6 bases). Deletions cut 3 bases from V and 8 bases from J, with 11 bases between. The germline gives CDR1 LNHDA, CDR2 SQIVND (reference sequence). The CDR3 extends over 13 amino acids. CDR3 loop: CASSMGARDEQFF. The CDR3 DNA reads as TGTGCCAGTAGTATGGGGGCTAGGGATGAGCAGTTCTTC.

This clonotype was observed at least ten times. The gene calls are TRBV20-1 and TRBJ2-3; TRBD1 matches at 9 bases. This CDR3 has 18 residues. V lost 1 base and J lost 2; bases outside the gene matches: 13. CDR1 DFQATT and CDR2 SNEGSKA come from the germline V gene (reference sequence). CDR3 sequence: CSARGWENRGLITDTQYF. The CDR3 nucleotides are TGCAGTGCTAGAGGTTGGGAGAACAGGGGGCTGATCACAGATACGCAGTATTTT.

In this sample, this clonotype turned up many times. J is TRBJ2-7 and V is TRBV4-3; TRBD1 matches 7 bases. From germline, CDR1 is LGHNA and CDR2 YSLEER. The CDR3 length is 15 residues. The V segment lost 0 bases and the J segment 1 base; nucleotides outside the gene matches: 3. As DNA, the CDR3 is TGCGCCAGCAGCCAAGAAACGGACAGGTCCTACGAGCAGTACTTC. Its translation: CASSQETDRSYEQYF.

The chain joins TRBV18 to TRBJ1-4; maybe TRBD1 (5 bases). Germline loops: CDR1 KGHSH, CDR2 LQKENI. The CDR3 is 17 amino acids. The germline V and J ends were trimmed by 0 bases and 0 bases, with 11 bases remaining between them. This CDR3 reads CASSPPSTAATNEKLFF. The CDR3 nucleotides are TGTGCCAGCTCACCACCCTCGACAGCCGCAACTAATGAAAAACTGTTTTTT.